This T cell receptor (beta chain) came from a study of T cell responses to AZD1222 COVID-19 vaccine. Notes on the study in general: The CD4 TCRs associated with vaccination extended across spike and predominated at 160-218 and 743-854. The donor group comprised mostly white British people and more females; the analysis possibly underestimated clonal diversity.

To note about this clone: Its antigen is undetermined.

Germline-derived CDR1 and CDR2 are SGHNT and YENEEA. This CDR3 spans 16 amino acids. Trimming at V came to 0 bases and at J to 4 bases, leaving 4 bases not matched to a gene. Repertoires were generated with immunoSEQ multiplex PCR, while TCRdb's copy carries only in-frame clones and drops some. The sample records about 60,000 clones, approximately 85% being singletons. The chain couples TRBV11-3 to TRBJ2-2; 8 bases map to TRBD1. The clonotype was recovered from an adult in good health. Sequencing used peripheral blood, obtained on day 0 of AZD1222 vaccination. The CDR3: CASSLEGTGATGELFF. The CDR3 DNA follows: TGTGCCAGCAGCTTAGAAGGGACAGGCGCCACCGGGGAGCTGTTTTTT.